Below are 30 T cell receptor beta chains sequenced from a single sample in a study of blood T cell repertoires in COVID-19. The repertoire was sequenced with immunoSEQ multiplex PCR; TCRdb's copy has only in-frame clones and lacks some. This sample has tens of thousands of clones, with approximately 88% found just once. Source material: peripheral blood. The receptors here all came from a woman aged 80 or older with acute or convalescent COVID-19.

This chain connects TRBV7-9 to TRBJ2-2; 8 bases fit TRBD1. CDR1 is SEHNR and CDR2 is FQNEAQ in the germline V gene (reference sequence). After removal of 5 bases from V and 6 bases from J, the junction contained 11 bases not matched to a gene. The CDR3 extends over 16 amino acids. The DNA of the CDR3 is TGTGCCAGCAGCCTACCGACAGGGGTGACCCCCGGGGAGCTGTTTTTT. Residues: CASSLPTGVTPGELFF.

The chain combines TRBV27 with TRBJ1-5, with 8 bases that match TRBD1. The J segment lost 4 bases and the V segment lost 4 bases, leaving 6 bases of the junction unmatched. The V gene's germline CDR1 is MNHEY and CDR2 SMNVEV (reference sequence). The CDR3 contains 15 residues. CDR3 sequence reads: CASSSDRVGNQPQHF. CDR3 sequence (DNA): TGTGCCAGCAGTTCGGACAGGGTAGGGAATCAGCCCCAGCATTTT.

V usage is TRBV11-3 and J usage is TRBJ1-1; D not resolved. V dropped 1 base and J dropped 1 base, with 4 bases sitting between them. Germline-derived CDR1 and CDR2 are SGHNT and YENEEA. This CDR3 is 13 amino acids long. The CDR3 loop is CASSLGRNTEAFF. The CDR3 coding sequence is TGTGCCAGCAGCTTAGGGAGGAACACTGAAGCTTTCTTT.

V is TRBV5-1 and J is TRBJ2-5; 7 bases line up with TRBD1. V lost 4 bases to trimming and J lost 2 bases; unmatched junction nucleotides: 5. The CDR3 covers 14 residues. Per germline, CDR1 SGHRS and CDR2 YFSETQ. The CDR3 DNA sequence: TGCGCCAGCAGCAACGGACAGGCGCAAGAGACCCAGTACTTC. Its protein product is CASSNGQAQETQYF.

The J gene is TRBJ2-1, the V gene TRBV15, with 10 bases that match TRBD1. The CDR3 consists of 17 residues. V was pared by 1 base and J by 5 bases, with 8 bases of the junction left unmatched. Germline V gene data show CDR1 as LNHNV and CDR2 as YYDKDF (reference sequence). The CDR3, as DNA: TGTGCCACCAGCAGAGCTCCCGGGACAGGGGTAGACAATGAGCAGTTCTTC. Amino acids: CATSRAPGTGVDNEQFF.

V usage is TRBV15 and J usage is TRBJ2-3, with 7 bases matching TRBD2. The V gene end was trimmed by 8 bases and the J gene end by 1 base; junction bases not matched to a gene: 3. Germline CDR1 and CDR2: LNHNV and YYDKDF (reference sequence). This CDR3 has 13 residues. The CDR3 reads CATLGGGTDTQYF. In DNA form, the CDR3 reads TGTGCCACCTTGGGAGGGGGCACAGATACGCAGTATTTT.

In its sample, this clone was seen a few times. The chain's CDR3 is CASQQGSNQPQHF. In DNA form, the CDR3 reads TGTGCCAGCCAACAGGGTAGCAATCAGCCCCAGCATTTT. This chain links TRBV19 with TRBJ1-5; maybe TRBD1 (6 bases). The CDR3 extends over 13 amino acids. CDR1 LNHDA and CDR2 SQIVND come from the germline V gene (reference sequence). The V gene lost 9 bases and the J gene lost 0 bases, with 9 bases spanning the gap.

The V gene is TRBV19, the J gene TRBJ2-1, with D maybe TRBD2 (6 bases). Trimming cost V 10 bases and J 6 bases, with 19 bases left between them. CDR1 LNHDA and CDR2 SQIVND come from the germline V gene (reference sequence). CDR3 length equals 14 residues. The CDR3 loop reads CATKSGGGVNEQFF. The CDR3 bases are TGTGCCACCAAAAGCGGTGGAGGGGTCAATGAGCAGTTCTTC.

The rearrangement uses TRBV5-1 and TRBJ2-1; TRBD1 agrees at 9 bases. This CDR3 region has 16 residues. Germline V gene sequence: CDR1 SGHRS, CDR2 YFSETQ. Trimming at V came to 0 bases and at J to 6 bases, leaving 7 bases not matched to a gene. CDR3 in amino acids: CASSLGWGQGINEQFF. The CDR3 coding sequence is TGCGCCAGCAGCTTGGGTTGGGGACAGGGTATCAATGAGCAGTTCTTC.

The chain has TRBV30 and TRBJ1-1, with a weak D call TRBD1 (5 bases). V was cut by 0 bases and J by 1 base, with 15 bases left in between. Per the germline V gene, CDR1 is GTSNPN and CDR2 is SVGIG (reference sequence). CDR3 length: 16 amino acids. The CDR3 region is CAWSVWGVARNTEAFF. Written as DNA, the CDR3 is TGTGCCTGGAGTGTATGGGGGGTCGCTCGGAACACTGAAGCTTTCTTT.

V is TRBV5-1 and J is TRBJ2-5, with TRBD2 matching 14 bases. Germline CDR1 and CDR2: SGHRS and YFSETQ. This CDR3 spans 19 amino acids. J was trimmed by 4 bases and V by 2 bases; bases with no gene match: 13. Here the CDR3 reads CASSFPGLAGVVEAETQYF. CDR3 DNA sequence: TGCGCCAGCAGCTTTCCGGGACTAGCGGGAGTAGTGGAAGCAGAGACCCAGTACTTC.

Points on this clone: Mismatch with germline at one junction end may stem from a read error. The chain carries TRBV7-7 and TRBJ2-5; 7 bases align to TRBD2. The CDR3 has 15 residues. CDR1 and CDR2 from the germline V gene are SSHAT and FNYEAQ (reference sequence). The CDR3 DNA reads TGTGCTAGCAGCTTAGGGTCAGCGGGGCAAGAGACCCAGTACTTC. Translating gives CASSLGSAGQETQYF.

The chain combines TRBV7-9 with TRBJ2-5; D is possibly TRBD2 (7 bases). V was clipped by 4 bases and J by 9 bases, with 18 bases between them. This CDR3 region has 14 residues. Germline values: CDR1 SEHNR, CDR2 FQNEAQ (reference sequence). CDR3 amino acids: CASSSLLWEGAQYF. In DNA, the CDR3 is TGTGCCAGCAGCTCTTTACTCTGGGAGGGGGCCCAGTACTTC.

The chain recombines TRBV6-6 with TRBJ1-6; D gene ambiguous. Germline CDR1 MNHNY, CDR2 SVGAGI (reference sequence). The CDR3 runs 16 residues. V shed 7 bases and J shed 5 bases, with 18 bases lying between them. In DNA, the CDR3 is TGTGCCAGCACCCCGGTTCACCGCGCGGATAATTCACCCCTCCACTTT. It yields the protein CASTPVHRADNSPLHF.

This clone was seen a single time. The chain combines TRBV6-1 with TRBJ2-7; 13 bases line up with TRBD2. The V gene end was trimmed by 2 bases and the J gene end by 3 bases; junction bases not matched to a gene: 4. Per germline, CDR1 MNHNS and CDR2 SASEGT. This CDR3 spans 16 amino acids. The CDR3 here is CASSEWTSGRSYEQYF. The CDR3 DNA reads TGTGCCAGCAGTGAATGGACTAGCGGGAGAAGCTACGAGCAGTACTTC.

The chain carries TRBV7-2 and TRBJ2-5; D is perhaps TRBD1 (7 bases). Trimming left V 5 bases short and J 2 bases short, with 15 bases between. The CDR3 runs 15 residues. Germline-derived CDR1 and CDR2 are SGHTA and FQGNSA. CDR3: CASSGRTGAQETQYF. The DNA of the CDR3 is TGTGCCAGCAGCGGGAGGACAGGAGCACAAGAGACCCAGTACTTC.

CDR3 in amino acids: CASSLAGLAGGTDTQYF. The CDR3 DNA reads TGTGCCAGCAGCTTAGCCGGACTAGCGGGAGGCACAGATACGCAGTATTTT. The rearrangement links TRBV7-9 to TRBJ2-3, with TRBD2 matching 13 bases. CDR3 size: 17 residues. Germline CDR1 and CDR2: SEHNR and FQNEAQ (reference sequence). V trimming: 0 bases; J trimming: 1 base; junction bases outside the gene matches: 1.

In this sample, this clone turned up once. The V and J genes are TRBV4-2 and TRBJ2-3, with TRBD2 as a possible D gene (5 bases). CDR1 is LGHNA and CDR2 is YNFKEQ in the germline V gene. V lost 0 bases, J lost 5 bases, and 9 bases lay in between. This CDR3 comprises 14 residues. As DNA, the CDR3 is TGTGCCAGCAGCCAAGATTCGGCGGGAGATACGCAGTATTTT. Translation gives CASSQDSAGDTQYF.

This clone was recorded once. V is TRBV18 and J is TRBJ2-5; 7 positions agree with TRBD1. After removal of 3 bases from V and 5 bases from J, the junction contained 6 bases not matched to a gene. The germline gives CDR1 KGHSH, CDR2 LQKENI. The CDR3 runs to 14 residues. DNA of the CDR3: TGTGCCAGCTCACCGACAGGGCTGAGGGAGACCCAGTACTTC. As protein: CASSPTGLRETQYF.

The chain carries TRBV13 and TRBJ1-5; 9 nucleotides align to TRBD1. The CDR3 runs to 17 residues. Germline-derived CDR1 and CDR2 are PRHDT and FYEKMQ (reference sequence). V trimming: 5 bases; J trimming: 1 base; junction bases outside the gene matches: 9. DNA for the CDR3: TGTGCCAGCAGCACCCGTACAGGGGGCAGGAGCAATCAGCCCCAGCATTTT. Its protein product is CASSTRTGGRSNQPQHF.

The chain links TRBV21-1 to TRBJ1-1. TRBV21-1 represents a pseudogene. The CDR3 runs to 15 residues. The CDR3 protein is CASSKATGRRTEAFF. CDR3 bases: TGTGCCAGCAGCAAAGCCACTGGTAGGCGGACTGAAGCTTTCTTT.

This rearrangement joins TRBV6-1 to TRBJ2-1, with 8 bases matching TRBD2. After removal of 0 bases from V and 3 bases from J, the junction contained 4 bases not matched to a gene. The CDR3 runs 16 residues. Germline CDR1 reads MNHNS; CDR2 reads SASEGT. Here the CDR3 DNA reads TGTGCCAGCAGTGAAGCTCTAGCGGGCTTCTACAATGAGCAGTTCTTC. It is translated as CASSEALAGFYNEQFF.

This chain uses TRBV4-1 with TRBJ1-1; 7 nucleotides agree with TRBD1. After removal of 1 base from V and 7 bases from J, the junction contained 3 bases not matched to a gene. Germline CDR1 is MGHRA and CDR2 is YSYEKL. The CDR3 spans 13 residues. The CDR3 region has the DNA TGCGCCAGCAGCCAAGGCCGGGACAGTGAAGCTTTCTTT. Translating gives CASSQGRDSEAFF.

V is TRBV27 and J is TRBJ2-7; 9 bases are shared with TRBD1. This CDR3 comprises 14 residues. V lost 6 bases to trimming and J lost 0 bases; unmatched junction nucleotides: 3. The germline V gene encodes CDR1 MNHEY and CDR2 SMNVEV (reference sequence). This CDR3 reads CASSPQGASYEQYF. The CDR3 coding sequence is TGTGCCAGCAGCCCACAGGGGGCCTCCTACGAGCAGTACTTC.

The rearrangement joins TRBV10-3 to TRBJ2-3; 8 bases are a match to TRBD2. The germline V gene has CDR1 ENHRY and CDR2 SYGVKD. The CDR3 extends over 18 amino acids. Unmatched junction bases numbered 13, after V lost 3 bases and J lost 2 bases. The CDR3 reads CAISDGLTGGGNTDTQYF. The CDR3 DNA reads TGTGCCATCAGTGACGGTTTAACGGGAGGGGGAAACACAGATACGCAGTATTTT.

V usage is TRBV7-9 and J usage is TRBJ2-5; tentative D call: TRBD2 (5 bases). This CDR3 comprises 14 residues. CDR1 and CDR2 (germline): SEHNR, FQNEAQ (reference sequence). V lost 4 bases to trimming and J lost 4 bases, with 13 bases between them. For the CDR3, the DNA is TGTGCCAGCAGCTCCCCGCGAGGGTCAGAGACCCAGTACTTC. Protein: CASSSPRGSETQYF.

J is TRBJ2-5 and V is TRBV6-5; possible D gene TRBD2, 6 bases. V gave up 6 bases and J gave up 5 bases, with 16 bases separating them. The CDR3 runs 14 residues. Per germline, CDR1 MNHEY and CDR2 SVGAGI. The CDR3 sequence: CASRAVGGVETQYF. CDR3 in DNA: TGTGCCAGCAGGGCGGTGGGGGGTGTGGAGACCCAGTACTTC.

The gene calls are TRBV19 and TRBJ2-1; a weak D match, TRBD1 (5 bases). CDR1 is LNHDA and CDR2 is SQIVND in the germline V gene (reference sequence). CDR3 length: 14 residues. V dropped 7 bases and J dropped 3 bases, with 13 bases sitting between them. DNA of the CDR3: TGTGCCAGTAAGTTTCTCGACAGCTACAATGAGCAGTTCTTC. Protein product: CASKFLDSYNEQFF.

The rearrangement links TRBV7-2 to TRBJ2-3, with 12 bases that match TRBD2. The V gene's germline CDR1 is SGHTA and CDR2 FQGNSA. This CDR3 region has 16 residues. V dropped 5 bases and J dropped 4; count of bases not matched to a gene: 7. The CDR3 coding sequence is TGTGCCAGCAGCCTTCCTAGCGGGGGGGCCTCAGATACGCAGTATTTT. This encodes CASSLPSGGASDTQYF.

V is TRBV2 and J is TRBJ1-4; TRBD1 might be the D (5 bases). The CDR3 runs to 15 residues. Trimming removed 3 bases at V and 0 bases at J, with 8 bases between. Germline V gene lookup returns CDR1 SNHLY and CDR2 FYNNEI. The CDR3 nucleotides are TGTGCCAGCAGTGAGGGGGGAGCAACTAATGAAAAACTGTTTTTT. Protein product: CASSEGGATNEKLFF.